This T cell receptor (beta chain) was captured by sequencing in a study of blood T cell repertoires in COVID-19. For the study at large: The analysed material was cDNA or gDNA that came from T cells, B-cell-depleted T cells, or PBMCs.

The CDR3 runs to 13 residues. Germline CDR1 and CDR2: SGHRS and YFSETQ. The V gene lost 0 bases and the J gene lost 2 bases, with 3 bases spanning the gap. Per the original data handling: Estimates of nucleated cell counts were drawn from the amplification of reference gene primers. Measured with immunoSEQ multiplex PCR; TCRdb has only the in-frame clones, and not every one. D and trimming come from the DNA, and the V and J calls and clone size come from that table. The sample contains roughly 200,000 clones, roughly 84% of which appear only once. The chain recombines TRBV5-1 with TRBJ1-5; D unresolved. Sequenced input: peripheral blood. The sequence came from a human donor in a cohort sampled during active COVID-19. CDR3 region: CASSLAGNQPQHF. The CDR3 coding sequence is TGCGCCAGCAGCTTGGCCGGCAATCAGCCCCAGCATTTT.